Detailed here is one T cell receptor beta chain. In the authors' methods: By means of reference gene primer amplification, nucleated cell counts were estimated. Assay used: immunoSEQ multiplex PCR; TCRdb lists only in-frame clones, some missing. D and trimming were read from the DNA, whereas the V and J calls and clone size are those reported in that table. The sample lists hundreds of thousands of clones; approximately 90% were seen once. This specimen belongs to a study of blood T cell repertoires in COVID-19. For the study at large: COVID-19 samples, acute and convalescent, were from the United States, Italy and Spain. The cDNA or gDNA used as material had been derived from T cells, B-cell-depleted T cells, or PBMCs.

Germline V gene data show CDR1 as MNHEY and CDR2 as SVGAGI. Trimming stripped 7 bases from V and 4 bases from J, with 14 bases between. The CDR3 is made up of 14 amino acids. Material: peripheral blood. The chain employs TRBV6-5 and TRBJ1-3; a weak D match, TRBD1 (5 bases). The TCR was taken from a woman aged 50 to 60 with active or convalescent COVID-19. DNA of the CDR3: TGTGCCAGCAATCCAGGGATGGCGGGAAACACCATATATTTT. Translation: CASNPGMAGNTIYF.